The clone carrying this TCR beta chain was seen just once. Before they entered the study, exposed participants had met a COVID-19 case within 2 weeks. The data stem from a study of blood T cell repertoires in COVID-19. Looking at the study overall: Acute-phase and convalescent COVID-19 samples originated in the United States, Italy and Spain.

Some clones are missing from TCRdb's copy, which holds only in-frame ones; the method was immunoSEQ multiplex PCR. The profile shows 200,000 to 250,000 clones, 80% to 90% of them singletons. Sequencing was done on a sample of PBMCs or T cells enriched from blood (not recorded which). The receptor comes from a woman in her 30s who had been exposed to COVID-19.

CDR3 nucleotides: TGTGCCAGCAGTGAAGTGGGACAGGGGCTCACTGAAGCTTTCTTT. As protein: CASSEVGQGLTEAFF. V usage is TRBV2 and J usage is TRBJ1-1; 10 bases are shared with TRBD1. The V and J ends lost 1 base and 4 bases, in that order; junction bases with no gene match: 3. The CDR3 contains 15 residues. Germline values: CDR1 SNHLY, CDR2 FYNNEI.